The 27 T cell receptor beta chains below all came from one sample that was sequenced in a study of blood T cell repertoires in COVID-19. Produced via immunoSEQ multiplex PCR; TCRdb's table is partial and in-frame only. This sample has some 150,000 clones, with roughly 81% found just once. Specimen: peripheral blood. Every receptor here comes from a human donor with acute or convalescent COVID-19. The donor label of this sample is uncertain.

The rearrangement uses TRBV2 and TRBJ1-6; 7 bases are shared with TRBD1. Germline lookup yields CDR1 SNHLY and CDR2 FYNNEI. V was pared by 8 bases and J by 0 bases, with 7 bases of the junction left unmatched. There are 16 residues in the CDR3. CDR3 bases: TGTGCCAGCCTGGAACAGGGGCCCTCCTATAATTCACCCCTCCACTTT. Protein sequence: CASLEQGPSYNSPLHF.

The chain couples TRBV24-1 to TRBJ1-1; a weak D match, TRBD1 (5 bases). V lost 7 bases and J lost 1, with 9 bases in between. The germline CDR1 and CDR2 sequences are KGHDR and SFDVKD. The CDR3 is 13 amino acids. The CDR3 coding sequence is TGTGCCACCAGGGACACTGGGAACACTGAAGCTTTCTTT. Its protein is CATRDTGNTEAFF.

This clone was recorded once. The V and J genes are TRBV6-5 and TRBJ2-1, with D maybe TRBD2 (6 bases). V was cut by 7 bases and J by 6 bases, with 16 bases left in between. Germline lookup yields CDR1 MNHEY and CDR2 SVGAGI. The CDR3 loop spans 14 amino acids. For the CDR3, the DNA is TGTGCCAGCAACTCCGGGACTGGATCCAATGAGCAGTTCTTC. Protein: CASNSGTGSNEQFF.

A few counts support this clone. The V call is TRBV28, the J call TRBJ1-1, with 9 bases aligning to TRBD1. From germline, CDR1 is MDHEN and CDR2 SYDVKM. There are 17 residues in the CDR3. V lost 3 bases, J lost 3 bases, and 11 bases stayed unmatched. CDR3 in DNA: TGTGCCAGCAGTTTGATCGGTGGGACAGGGAAGTACACTGAAGCTTTCTTT. It specifies CASSLIGGTGKYTEAFF.

Relative to its sample, this clone is medium-sized. The genes are TRBV4-3 and TRBJ1-3; D uncertain. Germline V CDR1 and CDR2: LGHNA, YSLEER. CDR3 size: 16 residues. V gave up 0 bases and J gave up 1 base, with 10 bases separating them. CDR3 amino acids: CASSQDRVLSGNTIYF. CDR3 nucleotides: TGCGCCAGCAGCCAAGATCGGGTATTGTCTGGAAACACCATATATTTT.

The V call is TRBV12-5, the J call TRBJ2-5; 7 positions match TRBD2. V lost 0 bases to trimming and J lost 5 bases; unmatched junction nucleotides: 9. Germline assignment: CDR1 LGHNT and CDR2 FRNRAP. The CDR3 has 16 residues. The CDR3 nucleotides are TGTGCTAGTGGTTTGGTAATGGGGGGGTTCGGGGAGACCCAGTACTTC. It is translated as CASGLVMGGFGETQYF. Filled out from reference TRBV12-5 and TRBJ2-5, the complete variable domain reads DARVTQTPRHKVTEMGQEVTMRCQPILGHNTVFWYRQTMMQGLELLAYFRNRAPLDDSGMPKDRFSAEMPDATLATLKIQPSEPRDSAVYFCASGLVMGGFGETQYFGPGTRLLVL.

V and J are TRBV9 and TRBJ2-5; D is possibly TRBD1 (6 bases). Germline CDR1 and CDR2: SGDLS and YYNGEE. Between the trimmed V and J ends, which lost 3 bases and 4 bases, there was a span of 10 bases. The CDR3 has 13 amino acids. Here the CDR3 DNA reads TGTGCCAGCAGCGAGTCAGGGGCAGAGACCCAGTACTTC. Translated: CASSESGAETQYF.

Regarding this clone: The sample holds other DNA sequences that translate to the same CDR3. The CDR3 sequence: CASSLSSSYNEQFF. The CDR3 DNA reads TGTGCCAGCAGCCTCTCCAGCTCCTACAATGAGCAGTTCTTC. The rearrangement uses TRBV5-4 and TRBJ2-1; D is unclear. Per germline, CDR1 SGHNT and CDR2 YYREEE (reference sequence). V dropped 4 bases and J dropped 0 bases, with 8 bases sitting between them. The CDR3 extends over 14 amino acids.

V is TRBV19 and J is TRBJ1-5; D gene uncertain. Germline assignment: CDR1 LNHDA and CDR2 SQIVND (reference sequence). Trimming removed 5 bases at V and 0 bases at J, with 14 bases between. The CDR3 totals 16 residues. In DNA form, the CDR3 reads TGTGCCAGTAGTCCCAACAGAAGATATAGCAATCAGCCCCAGCATTTT. Its protein is CASSPNRRYSNQPQHF. Filled out from reference TRBV19 and TRBJ1-5, the complete variable domain reads DGGITQSPKYLFRKEGQNVTLSCEQNLNHDAMYWYRQDPGQGLRLIYYSQIVNDFQKGDIAEGYSVSREKKESFPLTVTSAQKNPTAFYLCASSPNRRYSNQPQHFGDGTRLSIL.

This rearrangement joins TRBV6-5 to TRBJ1-5; D is ambiguous. This CDR3 has 13 residues. Germline V gene data show CDR1 as MNHEY and CDR2 as SVGAGI. The V gene lost 7 bases and the J gene lost 9 bases, with 16 bases spanning the gap. CDR3 sequence (DNA): TGTGCCAGCACCTTGGCGGGGAACACGCCCCAGCATTTT. It yields the protein CASTLAGNTPQHF.

This chain joins TRBV19 and TRBJ1-5, with TRBD1 matching over 7 bases. The trim removed 6 bases at V and 0 bases at J, leaving 2 bases unmatched. CDR1 and CDR2 (germline): LNHDA, SQIVND (reference sequence). The CDR3 runs to 14 residues. The DNA for the CDR3 is TGTGCCAGTAGCCAGGGGGATAGCAATCAGCCCCAGCATTTT. Protein product: CASSQGDSNQPQHF.

This chain uses TRBV6-5 with TRBJ1-1; unclear D gene. CDR3 size: 13 residues. Germline-derived CDR1 and CDR2 are MNHEY and SVGAGI. V was shortened by 10 bases and J by 3 bases, with 15 bases between the two germline ends. CDR3 DNA: TGTGCCACCCTCCTTGGAGGAGACACTGAAGCTTTCTTT. This gives the protein CATLLGGDTEAFF.

The genes are TRBV24-1 and TRBJ2-1; 7 bases are a match to TRBD1. The germline CDR1 and CDR2 sequences are KGHDR and SFDVKD. The ends lost 5 bases at V and 0 bases at J; junction bases unmatched: 6. This CDR3 spans 16 amino acids. CDR3 loop: CATSANRGSSYNEQFF. CDR3 bases: TGTGCCACCAGTGCCAACAGGGGTAGCTCCTACAATGAGCAGTTCTTC.

This chain joins TRBV3-1 (or the pseudogene TRBV3-2) and TRBJ1-1; 7 nucleotides agree with TRBD1. CDR3 length equals 17 residues. Unmatched junction bases numbered 11, after V lost 4 bases and J lost 0 bases. Germline-derived CDR1 and CDR2 are LGHDT and YNNKEL (reference sequence). In DNA form, the CDR3 reads TGTGCCAGCAGCCTCGACAGGGAAGCAGGGATGAACACTGAAGCTTTCTTT. Protein sequence: CASSLDREAGMNTEAFF.

This clone was seen a handful of times. This chain connects TRBV6-5 to TRBJ1-2; the D gene is possibly TRBD1 (5 bases). Looked up from germline, CDR1 is MNHEY and CDR2 is SVGAGI. With 6 bases removed from V and 0 bases from J, the gap between germline ends came to 5 bases. CDR3 length equals 12 residues. The CDR3 DNA sequence: TGTGCCAGCAGGGACACTAACTATGGCTACACCTTC. It encodes CASRDTNYGYTF.

V gene TRBV6-5 combines with J gene TRBJ2-5; D is perhaps TRBD2 (5 bases). V dropped 7 bases and J dropped 4 bases, with 10 bases sitting between them. The CDR3 totals 12 residues. CDR1 is MNHEY, CDR2 SVGAGI, per germline. CDR3 in DNA: TGTGCCAGCAAGGAGGTTGGAGAGACCCAGTACTTC. Amino acids: CASKEVGETQYF.

V usage is TRBV7-3 and J usage is TRBJ2-2; a weak D match, TRBD2 (6 bases). Germline V gene data show CDR1 as SGHTA and CDR2 as FQGTGA. The V end was cut by 2 bases, the J end by 1 base, with 20 bases between. The CDR3 is 19 residues long. The CDR3: CASSLSLGRGYGNTGELFF. As DNA, the CDR3 is TGTGCCAGCAGCTTATCTTTGGGCCGGGGGTACGGGAACACCGGGGAGCTGTTTTTT.

The chain recombines TRBV19 with TRBJ1-6, with D possibly being TRBD1 (5 bases). The V end lost 5 bases, the J end lost 9 bases, and 20 bases lay between the germline ends. Per the germline V gene, CDR1 is LNHDA and CDR2 is SQIVND (reference sequence). The CDR3 extends over 16 amino acids. The CDR3 DNA reads TGTGCCAGTAGTGACTCGGGGGGGGTCCAAAGTTCACCCCTCCACTTT. Encoded protein: CASSDSGGVQSSPLHF. Using reference TRBV19 and TRBJ1-6 for the parts outside the CDR3, the full variable domain is DGGITQSPKYLFRKEGQNVTLSCEQNLNHDAMYWYRQDPGQGLRLIYYSQIVNDFQKGDIAEGYSVSREKKESFPLTVTSAQKNPTAFYLCASSDSGGVQSSPLHFGNGTRLTVT.

The chain links TRBV13 to TRBJ2-1, with 8 nucleotides matching TRBD1. Germline loops: CDR1 PRHDT, CDR2 FYEKMQ (reference sequence). Trimming removed 4 bases from V and 6 bases from J; junction bases left unmatched: 8. This CDR3 has 15 amino acids. Written as DNA, the CDR3 is TGTGCCAGCAGCTCGCAGACAGGGGTGGGCAATGAGCAGTTCTTC. This sequence encodes CASSSQTGVGNEQFF. Using reference TRBV13 and TRBJ2-1 for the parts outside the CDR3, the full variable domain is AAGVIQSPRHLIKEKRETATLKCYPIPRHDTVYWYQQGPGQDPQFLISFYEKMQSDKGSIPDRFSAQQFSDYHSELNMSSLELGDSALYFCASSSQTGVGNEQFFGPGTRLTVL.

The V and J genes are TRBV19 and TRBJ1-2; 9 bases are a match to TRBD1. Looked up from germline, CDR1 is LNHDA and CDR2 is SQIVND (reference sequence). This CDR3 is 14 amino acids long. V shed 4 bases, J shed 8 bases, and the junction held 8 bases outside the gene matches. CDR3 sequence (DNA): TGTGCCAGTAGTACCAGTGGGACAGGGTTAGGCTACACCTTC. Protein product: CASSTSGTGLGYTF.

The chain is built from TRBV18 and TRBJ1-2, with 7 bases identical to TRBD1. The CDR3 sequence is 16 residues long. Trimming took 3 bases from V and 2 from J; bases not matched to a gene: 9. CDR1 is KGHSH, CDR2 LQKENI, per germline. The CDR3 reads CASSPLTGVANYGYTF. As DNA, the CDR3 is TGTGCCAGCTCACCTCTCACAGGGGTAGCGAACTATGGCTACACCTTC. Full variable domain (outside the CDR3, taken from reference TRBV18 and TRBJ1-2): NAGVMQNPRHLVRRRGQEARLRCSPMKGHSHVYWYRQLPEEGLKFMVYLQKENIIDESGMPKERFSAEFPKEGPSILRIQQVVRGDSAAYFCASSPLTGVANYGYTFGSGTRLTVV.

The J gene is TRBJ1-1, the V gene TRBV28; TRBD1 aligns across 9 bases. V shed 6 bases, J shed 8 bases, and the junction held 7 bases outside the gene matches. The CDR3 has 13 residues. From germline, CDR1 is MDHEN and CDR2 SYDVKM. CDR3 region: CASSSGTGTEAFF. The CDR3 DNA follows: TGTGCCAGCAGCTCCGGGACAGGGACCGAAGCTTTCTTT.

The chain is built from TRBV21-1 and TRBJ1-3; the table names TRBD1, a call not compared with the DNA. TRBV21-1 is assigned pseudogene status. There are 16 residues in the CDR3. CDR3 nucleotide sequence: TGTGCCAGCAGCAAAGAACAGTCTATCTCTGGAAACACCATATATTTT. Protein sequence: CASSKEQSISGNTIYF.

This chain uses TRBV11-2 with TRBJ1-1; D not resolved. The CDR3 sequence is 13 residues long. Trimming took off 6 bases at V and 8 bases at J, with 16 bases between the two ends. The germline V gene has CDR1 SGHAT and CDR2 FQNNGV. CDR3 sequence: CASRRRVEGEAFF. CDR3 DNA sequence: TGTGCCAGCAGGCGAAGGGTGGAGGGAGAAGCTTTCTTT.

A single count supports this clone. This chain connects TRBV2 to TRBJ1-2, with D possibly matching TRBD1 (5 bases). The CDR3 extends over 12 amino acids. CDR1 and CDR2 (germline): SNHLY, FYNNEI. V was shortened by 4 bases and J by 3 bases, with 6 bases between the two germline ends. This CDR3 is CASSAGHYGYTF. The CDR3 DNA follows: TGTGCCAGCAGTGCAGGGCACTATGGCTACACCTTC.

This chain links TRBV7-9 with TRBJ2-7; TRBD2 aligns across 16 bases. CDR3 length equals 18 residues. The ends lost 1 base at V and 5 bases at J; junction bases unmatched: 8. Germline V CDR1 and CDR2: SEHNR, FQNEAQ (reference sequence). The CDR3 DNA reads TGTGCCAGCAGCTTAGAAGATACCGGGACTAGCGGGGGGGACGAGCAGTACTTC. Its protein is CASSLEDTGTSGGDEQYF.

The chain recombines TRBV6-1 with TRBJ1-6; D gene uncertain. Germline CDR1 and CDR2: MNHNS and SASEGT. Trimming pared 2 bases from V and 5 bases from J, leaving 16 bases between. The CDR3 spans 17 residues. In nucleotides, the CDR3 is TGTGCCAGCAGTGAATTCCGCGACGGCGGTAATAATTCACCCCTCCACTTT. Residues: CASSEFRDGGNNSPLHF.